This TCR beta chain emerged from a study of T cell responses to AZD1222 COVID-19 vaccine. In the case of this clone: Its target is unknown.

Findings of the study overall: Targets within unmutated variant regions were reportedly found for nearly half of spike-specific TCRs. Spike-specific TCR breadth and depth went up after people got two AZD1222 doses.

This CDR3 region has 17 residues. Trimming shortened V by 0 bases and J by 6 bases, and 15 bases separated the two germline ends. Per the germline V gene, CDR1 is MNHNS and CDR2 is SASEGT. This table comes from immunoSEQ multiplex PCR, and its TCRdb copy is limited to in-frame clones, with some not included. The sample carries 150,000 to 160,000 clones, roughly 90% recorded once. The sequencing here drew on peripheral blood, taken on day 0 of AZD1222 vaccination. The TCR sequence derives from an adult in good health. The rearrangement links TRBV6-1 to TRBJ1-6; D perhaps matches TRBD1 (5 bases). CDR3 bases: TGTGCCAGCAGTGAAGCGACCACCGGGGCCCGTAATTCACCCCTCCACTTT. Its protein product is CASSEATTGARNSPLHF.